One T cell receptor (beta chain) is described in this entry. The antigen this receptor binds is unknown. No much larger clone is present one base from it, and per-base qualities are unavailable. The library was produced with the immunoSEQ multiplex PCR assay. For the multiplex PCR, a mixture combining 60 forward primers for TCR Vbeta segments and 13 reverse primers for TCR Jbeta segments was used. The CDR3 region of rearranged TCR beta genes was amplified from genomic DNA by a multiplex PCR assay. On the Illumina HiSeq System, the amplified TCR beta libraries were sequenced as 87-base-pair reads. Under the source paper's analysis protocol: Across the 600 to 700 repertoires, a later analysis counted around 80 million unique TCR beta chains, roughly 11 million of which were shared by at least two donors. To remove PCR and sequencing errors, raw reads were error-corrected and collapsed into unique sequences using a nearest-neighbor algorithm that merged closely related sequences. CDR3 sequences were aligned to IMGT reference sequences to assign V, D and J gene segments. For a sequence to be retained, at least a six-nucleotide match to both a V gene segment and a J gene segment was required. Rearrangements were called productive when the CDR3 lacked stop codons and stayed in frame with V and J; all others were non-productive. Following IMGT convention, CDR3 was defined as the stretch from the second conserved V-encoded cysteine to the conserved J-encoded phenylalanine. In an earlier analysis of some 550 of the donors, sequences lacking an unambiguous match to a single V gene segment were excluded. An earlier analysis of 550 to 650 of the donors classified V segments as functional when productive rearrangements were above 56.7% and as segregating when the standard deviation between donors was above 5%. A statistical classification framework was built to diagnose cytomegalovirus status from the catalog of TCR beta chain sequences. V and J gene assignment, in a later analysis, came from comparing TCR nucleotide sequences with IMGT/GENE-DB human TR gene sequences. Using the TCRdist pipeline, a later analysis assigned CDR3 sequences along with most-parsimonious VDJ recombination scenarios. In a later analysis, every TCR beta chain was defined by the combination of its CDR3 amino acid sequence and its V-gene family, and reads without a unique V-gene family were dropped. A later analysis removed 592 highly shared, low-generation-probability nucleotide sequences to deal with suspected cross-contamination and a sequencing artifact. In a later analysis, a clonal expansion index for each public chain was calculated from normalized within-repertoire ranks of inferred template counts. In a later analysis, generation probabilities were computed with a VDJ recombination model fitted to out-of-frame rearrangements, and the resulting probabilities were checked against IGoR. In a later analysis, hypergeometric tests were used to score TCR-TCR, TCR-HLA and TCR-CMV co-occurrence, with a repertoire-size bias correction applied to TCR pairs. A later analysis estimated false discovery rates by permuting HLA or CMV assignments 20 times. In a later analysis, co-occurring TCRs were grouped using DBSCAN, and TCRdist sequence similarity was added for clustering within HLA-allele-positive subsets. Repertoires with fewer than 30,000 or more than 120,000 public chains were left out of co-occurrence clustering, as were a handful of repertoires with anomalous nucleotide sharing. In its TCRdb copy, this immuneACCESS table keeps in-frame sequences only and misses some clones. Where compared with another copy, unresolved V genes explain less than half of these, and the others have no known cause. V, J and clone size were drawn from that table, and D and trimming were deduced from the DNA. Within this sample are about 150,000 clones, with 60% to 80% of them counted one time only. The biggest ten clones account for about 1.7% of the sample.

The cohort consisted of hundreds of healthy bone marrow donors. At the time of sampling, every cohort member was nominally healthy, though immune exposures that went unrecorded were likely present. The donor was CMV seronegative and was included in the group of several hundred seronegative cohort members. Each donor provided a peripheral blood sample, and peripheral blood mononuclear cells were used for TCR beta sequencing. The Qiagen DNeasy Blood Extraction Kit was used to extract genomic DNA from the blood cell samples. Trimmed from V: 5 bases; trimmed from J: 8 bases; junction bases lacking a gene match: 6. CDR1 and CDR2 are read off the germline V gene as MNHEY and SVGAGI. The cysteine opens and the phenylalanine closes a CDR3 of 13 amino acids. The CDR3 DNA has 39 bases and is translated from base 1. These data come from a study of cytomegalovirus exposure and HLA in healthy donors (dated by TCRdb to about 2017). About the investigation overall: An earlier analysis of several hundred of the donors reported 250 to 300 Gb of sequence data and 117 million unique TCR beta sequences from roughly 180 million T cells. A separate validation cohort of roughly 130 different subjects was used in addition to the 666-subject first cohort. Typing coverage varied by locus: about 620-630 donors for A, B, C, DRB1 and DQB1; approximately 520 for DQA1; nearly 610 for DPA1; about 450 for DPB1. In a later genetic analysis, genome-wide SNP genotypes for about three fifths of the 666 donors were used, and that subset was treated as a discovery cohort. An earlier analysis of several hundred of the donors used high-throughput TCR beta sequencing to judge whether each TCR beta V gene segment behaved as functional or pseudogenic. Of the roughly 420 genotyped donors, 75% to 85% were placed in the genetic ancestry cluster associated with self-reported Caucasian donors. Donor age, sex, ethnicity and CMV serostatus were compiled together with the repertoire data. Across some 400 genotyped donors of the cohort, an average of about 240,000 unique TCR beta nucleotide sequences per donor were sequenced, and roughly 20% of those sequences were non-productive. Every repertoire in the discovery cohort had been generated on one and the same sequencing platform. Several DR-DQ haplotypes were treated as single units for association and clustering because of strong linkage in the cohort. About 300 gigabases of sequencing data and 70 million to 100 million unique TCR sequences made up an early release that covered around 640 HLA-typed donors. Using immunosequencing, the study profiled T cell repertoires from 666 subjects and related those repertoires to cytomegalovirus serostatus. The study combined high-throughput TCR immunosequencing, statistical association of individual TCRs with disease status, and machine learning to predict cytomegalovirus infection status. Rather than using new phenotypic data, the later analysis identified candidate immune exposures from TCR beta sequences and from how often those sequences occurred across donors. HLA typing covered class I and class II loci at four-digit resolution. To study patterns of TCR occurrence, a later analysis re-analyzed previously published TCR beta repertoires from more than 550 donors and added high-resolution HLA genotyping. The study aimed to test whether cataloging public T cell receptors could reveal signatures of past pathogen exposure.

Broader findings and caveats from the paper: According to the authors, the approach could potentially be generalized to other disease states and immunological phenotypes. At a false discovery rate of 0.05, a later analysis linked about 17,000 TCR beta sequences to specific HLA alleles. The only immune exposure information available for the cohort was CMV serostatus. Because HLA typing was unavailable for some donors at each locus, only the typed subset was used in association tests. Linkage disequilibrium might explain the correlated functional status among segregating V segments, but an unknown experimental factor could not be excluded. Cytomegalovirus status was reported to be diagnosed by the classifier with high specificity and sensitivity in both the original and validation cohorts. In vitro tests confirmed that three of the cytomegalovirus-associated TCR beta chains recognize cytomegalovirus antigens. According to a later genetic analysis, donors in an Asian-associated ancestry cluster had fewer N-insertions in productive TCRs than the approximately 670-donor mean. In this cohort, only TCR beta chains were sequenced, and detectable features were limited by the absence of alpha or paired-chain data. A cluster of highly shared sequence variants was judged likely to represent a technical artifact of the sequencing pipeline. Presence/absence analyses assumed roughly uniform sequencing depth across donors, an assumption that may not hold. Most TCR sequences were observed very rarely across donors, whereas some public TCRs were present in many individuals. A total of fewer than 200 TCR beta chains were listed by the study as associated with cytomegalovirus. Strong co-occurrence of HLA alleles, especially DR and DQ, made assigning TCR associations to individual alleles difficult. A later genetic analysis associated a missense DCLRE1C variant with V-gene and J-gene trimming of TCR beta chains, and an independent cohort replicated the association. Because counts were too low, some 16 rarely observed V segments, including chromosome 9 orphons, were excluded from the earlier analysis of roughly 580 of the donors. A later analysis found that HLA-associated TCR beta chains were more clonally expanded and had lower generation probabilities than equally common non-associated chains. According to a later analysis, TCR association rates differed among HLA loci, with DRB1 alleles showing the most associated TCRs and HLA-C alleles showing the fewest. Some IMGT-functional V segments, including TRBV6-2 and TRBV6-3, could not be distinguished by the 87-base-pair reads and were therefore excluded. A further reported finding was that TCR beta sequences accurately predicted the HLA-A and HLA-B alleles for most subjects in the first cohort. Several of the top co-occurrence clusters appeared to be linked to parvovirus B19, influenza, CMV and Epstein-Barr virus, according to a later analysis. A later analysis found that most CMV-associated TCR beta chains appeared HLA-restricted, with HLA associations seemingly driven largely by CMV exposure. In an earlier analysis of over 550 of the donors, most TCR beta V segments were observed in productive rearrangements about 90% or about 30% of the time, broadly matching IMGT annotations.

The clonotype originates from a woman aged 25 to 45 in good health and CMV-seronegative. The sample comprised PBMCs. The rearranged chain carries TRBV6-5 and TRBJ1-2, and TRBD1 aligns with 9 junction nucleotides. The nucleotide sequence reads as follows: TGTGCCAGCAGTCCCGACAGGGGGGAGGGCTACACCTTC. This gives the protein CASSPDRGEGYTF.